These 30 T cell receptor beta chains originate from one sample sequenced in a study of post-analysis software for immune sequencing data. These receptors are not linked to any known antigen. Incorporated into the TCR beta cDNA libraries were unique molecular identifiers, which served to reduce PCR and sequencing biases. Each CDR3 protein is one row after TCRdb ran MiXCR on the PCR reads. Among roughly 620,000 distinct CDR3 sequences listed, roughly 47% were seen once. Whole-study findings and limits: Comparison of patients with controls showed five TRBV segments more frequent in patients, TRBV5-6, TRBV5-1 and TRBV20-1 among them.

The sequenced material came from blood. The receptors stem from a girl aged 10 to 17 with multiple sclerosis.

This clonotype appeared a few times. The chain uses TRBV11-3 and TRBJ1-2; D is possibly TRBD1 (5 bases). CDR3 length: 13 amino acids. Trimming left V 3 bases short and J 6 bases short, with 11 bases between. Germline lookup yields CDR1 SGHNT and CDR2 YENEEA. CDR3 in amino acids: CASSFFQGDGYTF. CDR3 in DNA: TGTGCCAGCAGCTTCTTTCAGGGCGATGGCTACACCTTC.

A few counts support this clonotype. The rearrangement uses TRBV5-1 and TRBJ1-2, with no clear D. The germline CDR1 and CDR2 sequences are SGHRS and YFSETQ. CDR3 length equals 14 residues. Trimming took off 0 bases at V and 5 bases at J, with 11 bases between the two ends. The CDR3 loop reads CASSLGMRDYGYTF. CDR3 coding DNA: TGCGCCAGCAGCTTGGGCATGAGGGATTATGGCTACACCTTC.

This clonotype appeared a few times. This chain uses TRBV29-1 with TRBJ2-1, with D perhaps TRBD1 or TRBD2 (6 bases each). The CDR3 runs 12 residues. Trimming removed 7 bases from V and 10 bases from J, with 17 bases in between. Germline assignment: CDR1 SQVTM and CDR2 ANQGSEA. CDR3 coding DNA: TGCAGCGGATGGATAGGGGGGCAGGAGCAGTTCTTC. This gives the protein CSGWIGGQEQFF.

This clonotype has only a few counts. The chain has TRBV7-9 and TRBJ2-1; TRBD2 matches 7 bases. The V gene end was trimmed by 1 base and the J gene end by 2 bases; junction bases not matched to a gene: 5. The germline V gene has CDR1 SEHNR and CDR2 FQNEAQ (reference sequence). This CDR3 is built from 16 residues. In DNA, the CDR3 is TGTGCCAGCAGCTTAGGGGAGGGGCTACCCTACAATGAGCAGTTCTTC. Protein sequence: CASSLGEGLPYNEQFF.

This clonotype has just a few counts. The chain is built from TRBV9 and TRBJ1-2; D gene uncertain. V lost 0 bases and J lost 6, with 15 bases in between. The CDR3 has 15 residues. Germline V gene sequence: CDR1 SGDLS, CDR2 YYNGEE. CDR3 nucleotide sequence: TGTGCCAGCAGCGTAGGGGCCGCCGAGTATGATGGCTACACCTTC. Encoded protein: CASSVGAAEYDGYTF.

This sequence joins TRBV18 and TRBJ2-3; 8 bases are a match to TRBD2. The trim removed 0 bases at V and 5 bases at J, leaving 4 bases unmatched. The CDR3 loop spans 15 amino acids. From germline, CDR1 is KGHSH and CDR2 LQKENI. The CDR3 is CASSPPGLDRDTQYF. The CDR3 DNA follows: TGTGCCAGCTCACCACCGGGACTAGACCGAGATACGCAGTATTTT. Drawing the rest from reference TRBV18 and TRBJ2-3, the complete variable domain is NAGVMQNPRHLVRRRGQEARLRCSPMKGHSHVYWYRQLPEEGLKFMVYLQKENIIDESGMPKERFSAEFPKEGPSILRIQQVVRGDSAAYFCASSPPGLDRDTQYFGPGTRLTVL.

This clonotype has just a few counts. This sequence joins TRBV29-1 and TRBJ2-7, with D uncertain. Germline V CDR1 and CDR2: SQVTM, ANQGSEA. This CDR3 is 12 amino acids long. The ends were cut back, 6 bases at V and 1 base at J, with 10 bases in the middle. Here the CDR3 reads CSVEKDSYEQYF. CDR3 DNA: TGCAGCGTAGAGAAGGATTCCTACGAGCAGTACTTC.

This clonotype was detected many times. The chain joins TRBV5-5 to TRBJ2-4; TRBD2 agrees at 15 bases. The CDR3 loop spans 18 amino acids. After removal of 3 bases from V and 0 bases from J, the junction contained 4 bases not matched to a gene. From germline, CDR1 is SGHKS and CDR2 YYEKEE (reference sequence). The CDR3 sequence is CASSSGLAGGIAKNIQYF. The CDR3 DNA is TGTGCCAGCAGCTCGGGACTAGCGGGGGGCATAGCCAAAAACATTCAGTACTTC. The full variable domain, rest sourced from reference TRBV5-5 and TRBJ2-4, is DAGVTQSPTHLIKTRGQQVTLRCSPISGHKSVSWYQQVLGQGPQFIFQYYEKEERGRGNFPDRFSARQFPNYSSELNVNALLLGDSALYLCASSSGLAGGIAKNIQYFGAGTRLSVL.

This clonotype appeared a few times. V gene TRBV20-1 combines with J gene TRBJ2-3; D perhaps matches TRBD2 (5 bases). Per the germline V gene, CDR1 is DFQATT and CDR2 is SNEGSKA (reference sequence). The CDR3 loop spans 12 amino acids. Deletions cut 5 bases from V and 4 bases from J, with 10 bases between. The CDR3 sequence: CSAVTRSDTQYF. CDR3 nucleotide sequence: TGCAGTGCTGTTACTAGATCAGATACGCAGTATTTT.

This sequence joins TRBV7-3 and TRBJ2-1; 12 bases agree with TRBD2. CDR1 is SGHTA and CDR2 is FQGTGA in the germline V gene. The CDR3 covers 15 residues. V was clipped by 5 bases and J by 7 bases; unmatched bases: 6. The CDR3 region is CASSPSSGGANEQFF. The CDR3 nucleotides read TGTGCCAGCAGCCCTTCTAGCGGGGGGGCGAATGAGCAGTTCTTC. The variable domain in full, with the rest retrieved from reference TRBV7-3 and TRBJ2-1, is GAGVSQTPSNKVTEKGKYVELRCDPISGHTALYWYRQSLGQGPEFLIYFQGTGAADDSGLPNDRFFAVRPEGSVSTLKIQRTERGDSAVYLCASSPSSGGANEQFFGPGTRLTVL.

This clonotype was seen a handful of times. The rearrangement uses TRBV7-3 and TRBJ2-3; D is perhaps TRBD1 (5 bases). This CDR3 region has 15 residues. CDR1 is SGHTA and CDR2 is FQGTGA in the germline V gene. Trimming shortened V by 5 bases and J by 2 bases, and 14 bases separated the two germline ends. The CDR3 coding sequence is TGTGCCAGCAGCAGACGACAGATTTTCACAGATACGCAGTATTTT. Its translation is CASSRRQIFTDTQYF.

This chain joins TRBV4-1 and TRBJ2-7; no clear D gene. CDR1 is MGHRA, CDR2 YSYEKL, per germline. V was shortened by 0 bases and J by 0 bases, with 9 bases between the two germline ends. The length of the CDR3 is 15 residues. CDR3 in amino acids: CASSQDWAPSYEQYF. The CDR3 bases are TGCGCCAGCAGCCAAGATTGGGCCCCCTCCTACGAGCAGTACTTC.

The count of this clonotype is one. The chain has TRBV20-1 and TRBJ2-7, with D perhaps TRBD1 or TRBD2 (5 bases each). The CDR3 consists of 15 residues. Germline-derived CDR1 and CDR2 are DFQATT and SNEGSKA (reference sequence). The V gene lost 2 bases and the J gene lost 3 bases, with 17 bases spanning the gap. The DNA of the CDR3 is TGCAGTGCTAGATCAGAGGGCCAGGGCCTCTACGAGCAGTACTTC. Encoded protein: CSARSEGQGLYEQYF.

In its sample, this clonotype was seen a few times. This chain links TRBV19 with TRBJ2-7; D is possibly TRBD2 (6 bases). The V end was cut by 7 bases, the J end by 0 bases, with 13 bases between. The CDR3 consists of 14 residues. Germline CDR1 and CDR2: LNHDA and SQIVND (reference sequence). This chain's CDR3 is CASTKTGGSYEQYF. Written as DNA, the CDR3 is TGTGCCAGTACCAAAACCGGGGGCTCCTACGAGCAGTACTTC.

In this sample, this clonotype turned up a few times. DNA of the CDR3: TGTGCCAGCAGTCCCCTAAAGGGTTACTCCAACACAGATACGCAGTATTTT. This encodes CASSPLKGYSNTDTQYF. The chain couples TRBV28 to TRBJ2-3; D is unresolved. CDR1 MDHEN and CDR2 SYDVKM come from the germline V gene. The V gene lost 5 bases and the J gene lost 2 bases, with 20 bases spanning the gap. CDR3 length: 17 amino acids. The complete variable domain, with remaining parts taken from reference TRBV28 and TRBJ2-3, reads DVKVTQSSRYLVKRTGEKVFLECVQDMDHENMFWYRQDPGLGLRLIYFSYDVKMKEKGDIPEGYSVSREKKERFSLILESASTNQTSMYLCASSPLKGYSNTDTQYFGPGTRLTVL.

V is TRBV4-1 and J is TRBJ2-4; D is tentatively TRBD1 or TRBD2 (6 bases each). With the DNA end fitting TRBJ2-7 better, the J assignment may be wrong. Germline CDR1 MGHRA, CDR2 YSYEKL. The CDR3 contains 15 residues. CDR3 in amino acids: CASSPRGDDWYEQYF. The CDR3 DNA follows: TGCGCCAGCAGCCCAAGGGGGGATGATTGGTACGAGCAGTACTTC.

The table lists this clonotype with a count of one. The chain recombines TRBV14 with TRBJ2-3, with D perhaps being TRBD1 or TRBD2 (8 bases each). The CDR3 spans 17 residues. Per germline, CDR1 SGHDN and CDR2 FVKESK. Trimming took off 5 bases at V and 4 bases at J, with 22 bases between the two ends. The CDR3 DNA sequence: TGTGCCAGCAGCGCTCGAATCCGGGGGGGACAGGCAGATACGCAGTATTTT. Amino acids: CASSARIRGGQADTQYF.

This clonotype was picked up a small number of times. CDR3 DNA sequence: TGCAGCGTTGGGCTGTATGGCTACACCTTC. This codes for CSVGLYGYTF. The rearrangement uses TRBV29-1 and TRBJ1-2, with unresolved D. The CDR3 is 10 amino acids. V lost 4 bases to trimming and J lost 5 bases, with 5 bases between them. CDR1 is SQVTM and CDR2 is ANQGSEA in the germline V gene.

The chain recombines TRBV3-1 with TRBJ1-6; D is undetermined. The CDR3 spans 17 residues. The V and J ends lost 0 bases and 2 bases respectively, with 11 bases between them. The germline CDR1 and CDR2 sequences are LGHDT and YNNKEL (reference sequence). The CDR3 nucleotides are TGTGCCAGCAGCCAAGAGGCAGGACCGACCTATAATTCACCCCTCCACTTT. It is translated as CASSQEAGPTYNSPLHF.

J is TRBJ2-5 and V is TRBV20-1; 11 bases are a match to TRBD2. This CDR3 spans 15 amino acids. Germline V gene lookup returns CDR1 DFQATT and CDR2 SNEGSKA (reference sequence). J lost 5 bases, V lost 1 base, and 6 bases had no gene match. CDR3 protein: CSARVAGGPRETQYF. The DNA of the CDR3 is TGCAGTGCTAGAGTAGCGGGGGGGCCTCGGGAGACCCAGTACTTC.

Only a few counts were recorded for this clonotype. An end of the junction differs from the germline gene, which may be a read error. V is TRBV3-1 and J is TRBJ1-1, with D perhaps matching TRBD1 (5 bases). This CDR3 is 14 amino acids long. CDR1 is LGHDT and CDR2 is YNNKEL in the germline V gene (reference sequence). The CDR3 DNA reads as TGTGCCAGCAGCCAAGGATCAGGGAACGCTGAAGCTTTCTTT. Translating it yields CASSQGSGNAEAFF.

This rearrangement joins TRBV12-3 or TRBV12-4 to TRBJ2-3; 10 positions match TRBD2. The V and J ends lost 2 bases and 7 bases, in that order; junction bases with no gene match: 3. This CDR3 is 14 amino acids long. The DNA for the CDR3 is TGTGCCAGCAGTTTAAATAGCGGGGGGAATACGCAGTATTTT. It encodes CASSLNSGGNTQYF.

Here the CDR3 DNA reads TGTGCCAGCAGCTCAGGCTATCGGAAGGGGAATGAGCAGTTCTTC. Amino acids: CASSSGYRKGNEQFF. The chain joins TRBV7-9 to TRBJ2-1; TRBD1 is a possible D gene (5 bases). The CDR3 length is 15 residues. V gave up 4 bases and J gave up 7 bases, with 17 bases separating them. Germline CDR1 is SEHNR and CDR2 is FQNEAQ (reference sequence).

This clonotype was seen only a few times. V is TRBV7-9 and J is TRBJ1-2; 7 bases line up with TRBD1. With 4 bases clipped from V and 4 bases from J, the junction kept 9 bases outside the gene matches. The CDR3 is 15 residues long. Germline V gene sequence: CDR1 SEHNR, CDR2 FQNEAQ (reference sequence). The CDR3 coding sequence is TGTGCCAGCAGCTCATCAGGGACAGAACGCTATGGCTACACCTTC. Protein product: CASSSSGTERYGYTF.

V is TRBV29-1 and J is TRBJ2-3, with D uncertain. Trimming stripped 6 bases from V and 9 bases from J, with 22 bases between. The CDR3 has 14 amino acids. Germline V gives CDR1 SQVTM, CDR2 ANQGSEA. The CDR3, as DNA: TGCAGCGTGGCCGCATTAGCCTCCGAATCAACGCAGTATTTT. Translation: CSVAALASESTQYF.

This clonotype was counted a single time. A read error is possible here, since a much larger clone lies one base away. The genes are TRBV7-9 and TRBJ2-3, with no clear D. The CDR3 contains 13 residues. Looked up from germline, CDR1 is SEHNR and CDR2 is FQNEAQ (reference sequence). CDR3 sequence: CVSSPTHTDTQYF. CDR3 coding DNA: TGTGTCAGCAGCCCGACCCACACAGATACGCAGTATTTT.

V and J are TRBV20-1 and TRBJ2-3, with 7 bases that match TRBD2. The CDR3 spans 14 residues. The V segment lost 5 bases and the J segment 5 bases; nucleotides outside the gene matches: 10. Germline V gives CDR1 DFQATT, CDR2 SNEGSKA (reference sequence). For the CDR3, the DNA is TGCAGTGCTGACTTTAGCGGGCATGGAGATACGCAGTATTTT. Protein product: CSADFSGHGDTQYF.

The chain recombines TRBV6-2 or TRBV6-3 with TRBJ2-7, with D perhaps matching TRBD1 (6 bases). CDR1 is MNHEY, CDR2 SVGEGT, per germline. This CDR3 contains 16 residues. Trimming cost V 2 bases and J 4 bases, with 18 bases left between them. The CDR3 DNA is TGTGCCAGCAGTTACCCATTCGCAGGGGATCCTTACGAGCAGTACTTC. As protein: CASSYPFAGDPYEQYF.

The CDR3 reads CASSYSGQGDRTEAFF. CDR3 bases: TGTGCCAGCAGTTACTCGGGACAGGGGGATCGCACTGAAGCTTTCTTT. The V and J genes are TRBV6-5 and TRBJ1-1, with TRBD1 identical over 11 bases. The CDR3 has 16 residues. With 0 bases clipped from V and 4 bases from J, the junction kept 4 bases outside the gene matches. From germline, CDR1 is MNHEY and CDR2 SVGAGI.

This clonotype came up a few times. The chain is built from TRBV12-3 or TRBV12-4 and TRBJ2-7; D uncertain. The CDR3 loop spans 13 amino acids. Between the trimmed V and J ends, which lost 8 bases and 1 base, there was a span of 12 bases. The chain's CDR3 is CASSLTNSYEQYF. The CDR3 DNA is TGTGCCAGCTCTCTGACAAATTCCTACGAGCAGTACTTC.